This T cell receptor (beta chain) originates from a study of CD8 T cells in ankylosing spondylitis. Germline CDR1 and CDR2: SGHRS and YFSETQ. This CDR3 contains 16 residues. Losses at the gene ends were 0 bases for V and 8 bases for J; bases not matched to a gene: 7. Each TCR beta library was made by quantitative 5'-RACE that incorporated molecular barcodes. TCRdb fed the 5' RACE reads into MiXCR, producing one record per CDR3 protein. The sample yields about 190,000 distinct CDR3 sequences, roughly 13% seen once. This clonotype was recorded a few times. The antigen remains undetermined. Study conclusions and caveats: Eight highly homologous variants formed a TCR beta motif that appeared characteristic of ankylosing spondylitis blood. Matched ankylosing spondylitis synovial fluid reportedly showed significant enrichment of disease-linked clones. Disease-associated clones were CD8+ and fairly uncommon in peripheral blood.

Sequences were obtained from blood, either unsorted or a sorted T cell fraction (not recorded which). The chain joins TRBV5-1 to TRBJ2-1; 11 bases match TRBD1. The clonotype originates from a female donor with ankylosing spondylitis or in good health (not recorded which). CDR3 sequence reads: CASSLAGTGGGDEQFF. In nucleotides, the CDR3 is TGCGCCAGCAGCTTGGCTGGGACAGGGGGTGGAGATGAGCAGTTCTTC.